This TCR beta chain was profiled in a study of blood T cell repertoires in COVID-19. About the study: Both acute and convalescent COVID-19 samples were obtained from the United States, Italy and Spain. Sample material is recorded as cDNA or gDNA derived from T cells, B-cell-depleted T cells, or PBMCs.

Original methodology: Reference gene primer amplification gave estimated nucleated cell counts. Sequencing was performed with immunoSEQ multiplex PCR; in TCRdb, only in-frame clones are kept and a portion is missing. That table gives V, J and clone size, and the DNA gave D and trimming. The data show approximately 230,000 clones, 70% to 90% seen once. This CDR3 has 15 residues. Germline-derived CDR1 and CDR2 are SGHNT and YENEEA. The J segment lost 8 bases and the V segment lost 5 bases, leaving 7 bases of the junction unmatched. This clone has only a few counts. The rearrangement links TRBV11-3 to TRBJ1-4, with TRBD1 matching over 11 bases. The TCR was taken from an elderly man with acute or convalescent COVID-19. Source material: peripheral blood. For the CDR3, the DNA is TGTGCCAGCAGCAACCCGGGACAGGGGGACGAAAAACTGTTTTTT. Translation: CASSNPGQGDEKLFF. Using reference TRBV11-3 and TRBJ1-4 for the parts outside the CDR3, the full variable domain is EAGVVQSPRYKIIEKKQPVAFWCNPISGHNTLYWYLQNLGQGPELLIRYENEEAVDDSQLPKDRFSAERLKGVDSTLKIQPAELGDSAVYLCASSNPGQGDEKLFFGSGTQLSVL.